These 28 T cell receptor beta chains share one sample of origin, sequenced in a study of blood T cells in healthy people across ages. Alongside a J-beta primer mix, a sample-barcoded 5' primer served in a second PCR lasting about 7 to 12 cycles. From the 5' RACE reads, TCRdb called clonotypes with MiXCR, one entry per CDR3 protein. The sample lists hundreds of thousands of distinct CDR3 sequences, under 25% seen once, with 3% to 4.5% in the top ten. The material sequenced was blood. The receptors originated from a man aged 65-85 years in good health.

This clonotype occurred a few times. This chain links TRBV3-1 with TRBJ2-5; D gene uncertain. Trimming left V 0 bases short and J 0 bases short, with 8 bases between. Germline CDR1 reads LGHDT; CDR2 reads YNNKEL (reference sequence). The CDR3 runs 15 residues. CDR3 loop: CASSQDVAYQETQYF. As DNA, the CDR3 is TGTGCCAGCAGCCAAGACGTGGCGTACCAAGAGACCCAGTACTTC.

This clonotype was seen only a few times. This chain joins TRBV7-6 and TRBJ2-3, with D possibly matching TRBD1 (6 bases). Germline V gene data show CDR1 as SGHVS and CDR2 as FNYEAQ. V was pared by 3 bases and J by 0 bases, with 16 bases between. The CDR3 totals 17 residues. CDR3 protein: CASSFAGASGSTDTQYF. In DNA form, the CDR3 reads TGTGCCAGCAGCTTCGCAGGGGCCAGCGGTAGCACAGATACGCAGTATTTT.

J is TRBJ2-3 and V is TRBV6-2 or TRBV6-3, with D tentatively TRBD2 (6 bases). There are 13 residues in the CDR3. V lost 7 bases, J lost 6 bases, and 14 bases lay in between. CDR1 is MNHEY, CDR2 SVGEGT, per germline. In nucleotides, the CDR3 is TGTGCCAGCAATCGCGGGACTCACGATACGCAGTATTTT. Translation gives CASNRGTHDTQYF.

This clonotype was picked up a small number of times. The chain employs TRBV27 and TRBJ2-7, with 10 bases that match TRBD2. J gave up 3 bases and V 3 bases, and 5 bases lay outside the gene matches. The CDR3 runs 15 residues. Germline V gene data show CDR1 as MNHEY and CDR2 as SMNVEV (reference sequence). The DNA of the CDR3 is TGTGCCAGCAGTTTGAAACCTAGCGGGAGCTACGAGCAGTACTTC. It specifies CASSLKPSGSYEQYF.

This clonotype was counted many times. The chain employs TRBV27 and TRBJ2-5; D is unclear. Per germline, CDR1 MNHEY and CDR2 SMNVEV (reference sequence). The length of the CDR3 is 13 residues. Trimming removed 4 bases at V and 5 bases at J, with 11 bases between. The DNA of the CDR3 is TGTGCCAGCAGTTCCACGAGAACGGAGACCCAGTACTTC. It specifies CASSSTRTETQYF.

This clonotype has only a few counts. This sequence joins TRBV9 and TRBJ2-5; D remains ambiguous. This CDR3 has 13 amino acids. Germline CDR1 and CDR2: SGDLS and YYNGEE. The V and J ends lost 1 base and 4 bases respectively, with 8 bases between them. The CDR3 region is CASSVHDGETQYF. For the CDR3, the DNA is TGTGCCAGCAGCGTACACGATGGAGAGACCCAGTACTTC. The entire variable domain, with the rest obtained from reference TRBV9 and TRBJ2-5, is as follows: DSGVTQTPKHLITATGQRVTLRCSPRSGDLSVYWYQQSLDQGLQFLIQYYNGEERAKGNILERFSAQQFPDLHSELNLSSLELGDSALYFCASSVHDGETQYFGPGTRLLVL.

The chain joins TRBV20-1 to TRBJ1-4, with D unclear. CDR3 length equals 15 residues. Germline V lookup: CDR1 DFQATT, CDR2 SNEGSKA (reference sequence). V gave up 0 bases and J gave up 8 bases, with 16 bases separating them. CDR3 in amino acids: CSARDSRESVEKLFF. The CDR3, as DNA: TGCAGTGCTAGAGATTCGAGGGAAAGTGTCGAAAAACTGTTTTTT.

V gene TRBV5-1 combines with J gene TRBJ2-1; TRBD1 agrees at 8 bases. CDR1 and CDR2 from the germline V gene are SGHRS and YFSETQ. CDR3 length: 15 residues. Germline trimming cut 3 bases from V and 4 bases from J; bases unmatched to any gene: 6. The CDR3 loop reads CASSWTGTGYNEQFF. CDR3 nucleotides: TGCGCCAGCAGCTGGACCGGGACAGGATACAATGAGCAGTTCTTC.

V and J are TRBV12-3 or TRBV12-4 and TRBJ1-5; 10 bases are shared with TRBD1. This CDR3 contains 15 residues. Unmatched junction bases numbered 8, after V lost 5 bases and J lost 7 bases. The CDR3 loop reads CASSQTGGLGQPQHF. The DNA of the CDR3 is TGTGCCAGCAGTCAGACAGGGGGCTTGGGCCAGCCCCAGCATTTT.

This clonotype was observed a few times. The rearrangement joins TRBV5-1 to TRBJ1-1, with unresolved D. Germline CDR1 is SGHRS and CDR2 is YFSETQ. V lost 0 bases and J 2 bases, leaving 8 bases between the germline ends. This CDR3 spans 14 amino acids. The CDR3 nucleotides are TGCGCCAGCAGCTTGGCCGTGGCCAACACTGAAGCTTTCTTT. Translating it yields CASSLAVANTEAFF.

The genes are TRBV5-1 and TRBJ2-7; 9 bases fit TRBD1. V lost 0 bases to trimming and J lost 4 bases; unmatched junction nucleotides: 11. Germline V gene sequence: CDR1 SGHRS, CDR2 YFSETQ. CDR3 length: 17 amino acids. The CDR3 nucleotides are TGCGCCAGCAGCTTGGCCCCCGCCGGGACAGGGCTTTACGAGCAGTACTTC. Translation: CASSLAPAGTGLYEQYF.

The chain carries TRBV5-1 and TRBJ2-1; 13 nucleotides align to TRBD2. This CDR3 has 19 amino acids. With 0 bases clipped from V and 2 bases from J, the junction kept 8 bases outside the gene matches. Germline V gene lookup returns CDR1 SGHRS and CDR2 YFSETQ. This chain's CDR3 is CASSLGGLAGVVPYNEQFF. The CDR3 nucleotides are TGCGCCAGCAGCTTGGGTGGACTAGCGGGAGTTGTCCCCTACAATGAGCAGTTCTTC.

CDR3 protein: CSVEGRGDTDTQYF. In DNA, the CDR3 is TGCAGCGTTGAAGGTCGGGGGGATACAGATACGCAGTATTTT. The V gene is TRBV29-1, the J gene TRBJ2-3; 7 bases are a match to TRBD2. V shed 1 base, J shed 3 bases, and the junction held 4 bases outside the gene matches. Looked up from germline, CDR1 is SQVTM and CDR2 is ANQGSEA. The length of the CDR3 is 14 residues.

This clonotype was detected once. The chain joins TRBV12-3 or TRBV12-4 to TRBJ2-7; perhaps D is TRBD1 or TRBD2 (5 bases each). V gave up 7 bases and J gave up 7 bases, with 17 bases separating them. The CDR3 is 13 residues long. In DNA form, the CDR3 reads TGTGCCAGCACCTTAAACCGGGACGGGGAGCAGTACTTC. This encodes CASTLNRDGEQYF.

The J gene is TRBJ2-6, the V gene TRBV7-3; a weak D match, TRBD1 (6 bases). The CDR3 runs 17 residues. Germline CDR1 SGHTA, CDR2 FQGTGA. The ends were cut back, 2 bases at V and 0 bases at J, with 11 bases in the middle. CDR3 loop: CASSLPQGNSGANVLTF. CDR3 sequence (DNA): TGTGCCAGCAGCTTACCACAGGGAAACTCTGGGGCCAACGTCCTGACTTTC.

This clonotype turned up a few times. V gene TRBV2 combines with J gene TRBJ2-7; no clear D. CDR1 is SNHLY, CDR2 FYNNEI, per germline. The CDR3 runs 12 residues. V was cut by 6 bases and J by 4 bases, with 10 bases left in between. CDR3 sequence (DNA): TGTGCCAGCAGCCCGATTCGGTACGAGCAGTACTTC. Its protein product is CASSPIRYEQYF. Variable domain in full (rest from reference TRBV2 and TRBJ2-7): EPEVTQTPSHQVTQMGQEVILRCVPISNHLYFYWYRQILGQKVEFLVSFYNNEISEKSEIFDDQFSVERPDGSNFTLKIRSTKLEDSAMYFCASSPIRYEQYFGPGTRLTVT.

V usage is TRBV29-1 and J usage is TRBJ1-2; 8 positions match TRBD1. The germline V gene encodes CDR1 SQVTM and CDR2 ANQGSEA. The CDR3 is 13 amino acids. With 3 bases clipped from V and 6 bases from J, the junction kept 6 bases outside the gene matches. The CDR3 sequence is CSVDIGQGNGYTF. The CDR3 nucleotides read TGCAGCGTTGATATTGGACAGGGTAATGGCTACACCTTC.

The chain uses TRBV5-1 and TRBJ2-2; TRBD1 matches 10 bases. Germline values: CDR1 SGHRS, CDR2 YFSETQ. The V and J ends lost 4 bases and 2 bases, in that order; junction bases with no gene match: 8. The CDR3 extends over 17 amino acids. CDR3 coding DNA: TGCGCCAGCAGCCTCTTGGACAGGGGGACCAACACCGGGGAGCTGTTTTTT. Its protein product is CASSLLDRGTNTGELFF.

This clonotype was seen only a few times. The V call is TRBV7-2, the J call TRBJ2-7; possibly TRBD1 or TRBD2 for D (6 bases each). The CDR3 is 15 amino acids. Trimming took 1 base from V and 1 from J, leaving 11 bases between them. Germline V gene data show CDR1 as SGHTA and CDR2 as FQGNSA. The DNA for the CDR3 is TGTGCCAGCAGCTTAGGGGGGGCGCGGTCCTACGAGCAGTACTTC. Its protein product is CASSLGGARSYEQYF.

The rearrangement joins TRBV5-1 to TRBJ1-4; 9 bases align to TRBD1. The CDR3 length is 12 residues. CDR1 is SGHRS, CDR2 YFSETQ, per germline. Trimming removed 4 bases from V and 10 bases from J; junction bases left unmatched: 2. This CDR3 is CASSQTGGKLFF. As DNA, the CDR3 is TGCGCCAGCAGCCAGACAGGGGGAAAACTGTTTTTT.

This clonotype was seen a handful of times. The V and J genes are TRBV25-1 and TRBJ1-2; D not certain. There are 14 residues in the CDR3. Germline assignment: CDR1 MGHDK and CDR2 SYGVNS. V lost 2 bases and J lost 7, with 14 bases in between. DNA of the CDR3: TGTGCCAGCAGTGAACCGGCACGTACCGGTGGCTACACCTTC. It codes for CASSEPARTGGYTF.

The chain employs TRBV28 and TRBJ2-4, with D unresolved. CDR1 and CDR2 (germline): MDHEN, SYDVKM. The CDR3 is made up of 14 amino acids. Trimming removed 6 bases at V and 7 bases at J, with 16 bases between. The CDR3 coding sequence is TGTGCCAGCAGCCTGTCATCTACGAGTAACATTCAGTACTTC. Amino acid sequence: CASSLSSTSNIQYF.

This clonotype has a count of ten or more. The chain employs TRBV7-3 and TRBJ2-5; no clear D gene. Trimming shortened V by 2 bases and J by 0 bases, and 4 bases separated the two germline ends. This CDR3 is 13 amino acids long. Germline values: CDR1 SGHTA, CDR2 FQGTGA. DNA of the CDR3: TGTGCCAGCAGCTTACGGCACCAAGAGACCCAGTACTTC. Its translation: CASSLRHQETQYF.

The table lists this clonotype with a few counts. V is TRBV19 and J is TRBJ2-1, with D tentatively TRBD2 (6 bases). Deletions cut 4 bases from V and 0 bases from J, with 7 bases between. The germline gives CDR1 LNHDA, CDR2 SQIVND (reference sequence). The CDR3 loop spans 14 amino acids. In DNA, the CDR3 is TGTGCCAGTAGTACCGGGGGCTCCTACAATGAGCAGTTCTTC. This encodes CASSTGGSYNEQFF.

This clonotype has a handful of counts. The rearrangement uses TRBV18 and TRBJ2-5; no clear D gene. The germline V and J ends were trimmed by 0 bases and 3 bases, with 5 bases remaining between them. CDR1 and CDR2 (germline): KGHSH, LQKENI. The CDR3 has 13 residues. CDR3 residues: CASSPPEKETQYF. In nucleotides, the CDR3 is TGTGCCAGCTCACCACCGGAGAAAGAGACCCAGTACTTC.

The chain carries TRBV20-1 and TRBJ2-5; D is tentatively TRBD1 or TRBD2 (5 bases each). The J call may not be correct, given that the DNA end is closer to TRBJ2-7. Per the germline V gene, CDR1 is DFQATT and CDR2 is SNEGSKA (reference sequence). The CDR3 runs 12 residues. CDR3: CSVLGRGVEQYF. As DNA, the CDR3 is TGCAGTGTTCTTGGGAGAGGGGTCGAGCAGTACTTC.

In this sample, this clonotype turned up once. The CDR3 DNA reads TGCAGTGCAATACAAGTAACCGAGACCCAGTACTTC. Protein: CSAIQVTETQYF. The chain carries TRBV20-1 and TRBJ2-5; no clear D gene. With 6 bases removed from V and 5 bases from J, the gap between germline ends came to 13 bases. There are 12 residues in the CDR3. Germline V gene sequence: CDR1 DFQATT, CDR2 SNEGSKA (reference sequence).

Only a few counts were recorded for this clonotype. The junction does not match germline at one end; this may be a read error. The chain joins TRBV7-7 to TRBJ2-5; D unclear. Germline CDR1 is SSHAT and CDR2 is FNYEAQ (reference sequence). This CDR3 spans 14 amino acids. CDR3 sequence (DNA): TGTGCTAGCAGCCCCGTGGCCTTTTTGGAGACCCAGTACTTC. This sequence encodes CASSPVAFLETQYF. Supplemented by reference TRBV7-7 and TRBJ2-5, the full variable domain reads GAGVSQSPRYKVTKRGQDVTLRCDPISSHATLYWYQQALGQGPEFLTYFNYEAQPDKSGLPSDRFSAERPEGSISTLTIQRTEQRDSAMYRCASSPVAFLETQYFGPGTRLLVL.